This entry concerns a single T cell receptor beta chain. Its antigen is as yet unknown. This specimen comes from a study of T cell responses to AZD1222 COVID-19 vaccine. Trimming cost V 5 bases and J 9 bases; bases outside gene matches: 8. The CDR3 totals 13 residues. CDR1 is SGHAT and CDR2 is FQNNGV in the germline V gene. TCRdb keeps only in-frame clones here, not all; method: immunoSEQ multiplex PCR. Of just over 150,000 clones detected, 90% to 95% appear once; the ten largest clones hold about 1.6%. Study observations and caveats: Reportedly, close to half of spike-specific TCRs are directed against unmutated variant regions. Sampling that yielded the repertoires occurred only after the peak T cell response.

V and J are TRBV11-2 and TRBJ1-2; 8 positions match TRBD1. The source was peripheral blood, collected 28 days after the second AZD1222 dose. This TCR was sampled from an adult who received the AZD1222 COVID-19 vaccine. The CDR3 nucleotides read TGTGCCAGCAGCCGATCTACAGGGGGAAGCTACACCTTC. Translation gives CASSRSTGGSYTF.